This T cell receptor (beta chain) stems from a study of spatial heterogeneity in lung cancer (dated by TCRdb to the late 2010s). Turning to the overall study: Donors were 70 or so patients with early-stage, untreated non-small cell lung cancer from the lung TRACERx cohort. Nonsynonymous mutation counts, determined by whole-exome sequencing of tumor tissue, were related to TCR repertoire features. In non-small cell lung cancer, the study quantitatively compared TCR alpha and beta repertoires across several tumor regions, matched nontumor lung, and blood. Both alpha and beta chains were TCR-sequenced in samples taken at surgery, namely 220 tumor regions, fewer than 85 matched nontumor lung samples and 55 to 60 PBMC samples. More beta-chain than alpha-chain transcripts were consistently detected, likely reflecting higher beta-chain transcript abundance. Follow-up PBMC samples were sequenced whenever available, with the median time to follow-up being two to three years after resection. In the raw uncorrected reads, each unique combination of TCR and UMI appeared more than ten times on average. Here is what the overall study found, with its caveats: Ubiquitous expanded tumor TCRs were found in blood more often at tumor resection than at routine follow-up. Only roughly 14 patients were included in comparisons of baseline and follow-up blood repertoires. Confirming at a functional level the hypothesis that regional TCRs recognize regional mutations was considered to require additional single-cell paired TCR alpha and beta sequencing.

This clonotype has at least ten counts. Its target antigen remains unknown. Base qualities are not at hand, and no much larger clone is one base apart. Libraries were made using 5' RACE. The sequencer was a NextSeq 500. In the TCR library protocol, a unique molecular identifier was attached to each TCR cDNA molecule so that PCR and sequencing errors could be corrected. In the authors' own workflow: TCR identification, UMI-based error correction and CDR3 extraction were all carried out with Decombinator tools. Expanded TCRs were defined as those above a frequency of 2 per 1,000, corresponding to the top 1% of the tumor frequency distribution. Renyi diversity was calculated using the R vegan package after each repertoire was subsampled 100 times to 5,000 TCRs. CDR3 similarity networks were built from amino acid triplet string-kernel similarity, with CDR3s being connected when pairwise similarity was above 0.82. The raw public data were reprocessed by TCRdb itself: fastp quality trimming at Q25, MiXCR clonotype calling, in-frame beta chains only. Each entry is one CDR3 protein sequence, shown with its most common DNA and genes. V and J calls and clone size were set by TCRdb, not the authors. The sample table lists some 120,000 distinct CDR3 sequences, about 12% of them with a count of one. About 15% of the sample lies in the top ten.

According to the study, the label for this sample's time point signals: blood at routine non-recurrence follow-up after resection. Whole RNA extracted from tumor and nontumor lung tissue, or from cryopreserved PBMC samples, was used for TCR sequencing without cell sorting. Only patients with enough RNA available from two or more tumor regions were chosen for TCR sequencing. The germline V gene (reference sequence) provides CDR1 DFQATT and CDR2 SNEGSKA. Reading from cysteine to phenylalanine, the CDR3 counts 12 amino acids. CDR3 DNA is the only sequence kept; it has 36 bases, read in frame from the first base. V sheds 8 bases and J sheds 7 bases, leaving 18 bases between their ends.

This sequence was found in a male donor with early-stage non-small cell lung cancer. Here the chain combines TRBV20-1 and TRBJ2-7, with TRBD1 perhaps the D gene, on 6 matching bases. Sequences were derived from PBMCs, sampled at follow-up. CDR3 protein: CSSGQRAREQYF. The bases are TGCAGTTCCGGACAGCGTGCTAGGGAGCAGTACTTC.